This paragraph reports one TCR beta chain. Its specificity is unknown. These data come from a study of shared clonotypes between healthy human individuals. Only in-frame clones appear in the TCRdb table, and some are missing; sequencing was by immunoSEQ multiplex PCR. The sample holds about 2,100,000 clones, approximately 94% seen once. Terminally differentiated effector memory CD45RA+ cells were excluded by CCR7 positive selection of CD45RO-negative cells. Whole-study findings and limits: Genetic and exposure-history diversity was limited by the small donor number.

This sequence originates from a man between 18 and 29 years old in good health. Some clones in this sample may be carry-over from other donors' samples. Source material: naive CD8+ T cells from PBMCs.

CDR3 nucleotides: TGTGCCACCAGCAGAGATCTGACAGGGGATGGCTACACCTTC. Its translation is CATSRDLTGDGYTF. The rearrangement links TRBV15 to TRBJ1-2; 8 nucleotides match TRBD1. Germline CDR1 and CDR2: LNHNV and YYDKDF (reference sequence). J gave up 6 bases and V 0 bases, and 3 bases lay outside the gene matches. The CDR3 is made up of 14 amino acids.